Listed here are 28 T cell receptor beta chains from one sample, sequenced in a study of CD8 T cells in acute hepatitis C reinfection. Clones were sequenced by immunoSEQ multiplex PCR, and TCRdb holds only the in-frame ones, with some missing. The table lists tens of thousands of clones, approximately 87% of them singletons. Time point indicated: naive CD8 control sorted from an acute-time-point sample. Sequencing used naive CD8+ T cells from PBMCs. The receptors originated from a man between 25 and 39 years old with chronic hepatitis C.

The V and J genes are TRBV2 and TRBJ2-3, with TRBD2 matching over 8 bases. The CDR3 has 19 amino acids. V lost 2 bases to trimming and J lost 1 base; unmatched junction nucleotides: 14. Germline CDR1 and CDR2: SNHLY and FYNNEI. The CDR3 loop reads CASSESGTSGSAGTDTQYF. The CDR3 nucleotides are TGTGCCAGCAGTGAAAGTGGAACTAGCGGAAGCGCCGGCACAGATACGCAGTATTTT.

The V gene is TRBV9, the J gene TRBJ2-7, with 9 bases matching TRBD1. The CDR3 extends over 15 amino acids. Trimming took 0 bases from V and 6 from J; bases not matched to a gene: 7. Looked up from germline, CDR1 is SGDLS and CDR2 is YYNGEE. The CDR3 region has the DNA TGTGCCAGCAGCGTAGCGAGCACAGGGGGCTCCGAGCAGTACTTC. The encoded protein is CASSVASTGGSEQYF.

The chain joins TRBV30 to TRBJ2-7; D gene ambiguous. Germline loops: CDR1 GTSNPN, CDR2 SVGIG (reference sequence). This CDR3 has 12 amino acids. Trimming shortened V by 4 bases and J by 0 bases, and 7 bases separated the two germline ends. CDR3 region: CAWISSSYEQYF. DNA of the CDR3: TGTGCCTGGATCTCGTCCTCCTACGAGCAGTACTTC. Full variable domain (remainder filled in from reference TRBV30 and TRBJ2-7): SQTIHQWPATLVQPVGSPLSLECTVEGTSNPNLYWYRQAAGRGLQLLFYSVGIGQISSEVPQNLSASRPQDRQFILSSKKLLLSDSGFYLCAWISSSYEQYFGPGTRLTVT.

The chain couples TRBV6-1 to TRBJ1-3; D uncertain. In germline, CDR1 is MNHNS, CDR2 SASEGT. Trimming removed 0 bases at V and 0 bases at J, with 12 bases between. The CDR3 consists of 17 residues. The CDR3 sequence: CASSEALLPSSGNTIYF. CDR3 nucleotides: TGTGCCAGCAGTGAAGCGCTTCTTCCGAGCTCTGGAAACACCATATATTTT.

V and J are TRBV7-9 and TRBJ2-7; no definite D call. V shed 5 bases and J shed 7 bases, with 18 bases lying between them. This CDR3 is 14 amino acids long. Germline V gene lookup returns CDR1 SEHNR and CDR2 FQNEAQ (reference sequence). The CDR3 loop reads CASSRPVAGEEQYF. CDR3 sequence (DNA): TGTGCCAGCAGCCGCCCCGTGGCAGGCGAAGAGCAGTACTTC.

The V and J genes are TRBV29-1 and TRBJ2-3, with 11 bases fitting TRBD2. V was clipped by 7 bases and J by 3 bases; unmatched bases: 3. CDR1 and CDR2 from the germline V gene are SQVTM and ANQGSEA. The CDR3 length is 13 residues. CDR3 region: CSATSGMTDTQYF. CDR3 in DNA: TGCAGCGCGACTAGCGGGATGACAGATACGCAGTATTTT.

This clone was recorded only once. The V and J genes are TRBV7-2 and TRBJ2-5; no reliable D call. Germline V gene sequence: CDR1 SGHTA, CDR2 FQGNSA. V lost 5 bases to trimming and J lost 2 bases, with 15 bases between them. The CDR3 has 15 amino acids. The DNA for the CDR3 is TGTGCCAGCAGCATGTGGCGGAACCTTCAAGAGACCCAGTACTTC. This encodes CASSMWRNLQETQYF.

This sequence joins TRBV15 and TRBJ2-5; 9 bases align to TRBD1. The CDR3 covers 14 residues. V lost 5 bases to trimming and J lost 3 bases; unmatched junction nucleotides: 4. CDR1 and CDR2 from the germline V gene are LNHNV and YYDKDF (reference sequence). DNA for the CDR3: TGTGCCACCAGCCCCCGGGACAGGGAAGAGACCCAGTACTTC. Amino acids: CATSPRDREETQYF. Together with reference TRBV15 and TRBJ2-5, the CDR3 gives the full variable domain: DAMVIQNPRYQVTQFGKPVTLSCSQTLNHNVMYWYQQKSSQAPKLLFHYYDKDFNNEADTPDNFQSRRPNTSFCFLDIRSPGLGDTAMYLCATSPRDREETQYFGPGTRLLVL.

The V call is TRBV30, the J call TRBJ2-1; 8 bases line up with TRBD1. The CDR3 sequence is 13 residues long. With 4 bases clipped from V and 8 bases from J, the junction kept 7 bases outside the gene matches. CDR1 is GTSNPN, CDR2 SVGIG, per germline (reference sequence). The CDR3 DNA sequence: TGTGCCTGGAACAGGGGGGCCGGGGATGAGCAGTTCTTC. It is translated as CAWNRGAGDEQFF. The full variable domain, with the rest looked up from reference TRBV30 and TRBJ2-1, is SQTIHQWPATLVQPVGSPLSLECTVEGTSNPNLYWYRQAAGRGLQLLFYSVGIGQISSEVPQNLSASRPQDRQFILSSKKLLLSDSGFYLCAWNRGAGDEQFFGPGTRLTVL.

This clone has more than one count but fewer than ten. CDR3 sequence reads: CASSAGGQGLEKLFF. CDR3 in DNA: TGTGCCAGCAGTGCGGGGGGACAGGGACTTGAAAAACTGTTTTTT. This chain uses TRBV2 with TRBJ1-4; 9 bases fit TRBD1. This CDR3 contains 15 residues. The germline gives CDR1 SNHLY, CDR2 FYNNEI. Unmatched junction bases numbered 7, after V lost 4 bases and J lost 7 bases. Filled out from reference TRBV2 and TRBJ1-4, the complete variable domain reads EPEVTQTPSHQVTQMGQEVILRCVPISNHLYFYWYRQILGQKVEFLVSFYNNEISEKSEIFDDQFSVERPDGSNFTLKIRSTKLEDSAMYFCASSAGGQGLEKLFFGSGTQLSVL.

V usage is TRBV5-8 and J usage is TRBJ1-2, with a weak D call TRBD1 (6 bases). The ends were cut back, 2 bases at V and 3 bases at J, with 11 bases in the middle. The CDR3 runs to 14 residues. Germline assignment: CDR1 SGHTS and CDR2 YDEGEE. The CDR3 region is CASSFQGSHYGYTF. The CDR3 DNA reads as TGTGCCAGCAGCTTTCAGGGGAGTCACTATGGCTACACCTTC.

The chain couples TRBV19 to TRBJ2-7; D gene ambiguous. Germline CDR1 and CDR2: LNHDA and SQIVND (reference sequence). This CDR3 region has 13 residues. V was cut by 7 bases and J by 7 bases, with 17 bases left in between. CDR3 nucleotides: TGTGCCAGTACCTCTAGACCCGCTGATGAGCAGTACTTC. It specifies CASTSRPADEQYF.

The chain uses TRBV7-9 and TRBJ1-2, with 9 bases fitting TRBD1. The germline V gene encodes CDR1 SEHNR and CDR2 FQNEAQ (reference sequence). This CDR3 comprises 17 residues. The V segment lost 5 bases and the J segment 4 bases; nucleotides outside the gene matches: 14. CDR3 in DNA: TGTGCCAGCAGCCGCGGGACAGGGAAAGGGGAAGGCTATGGCTACACCTTC. Amino acid sequence: CASSRGTGKGEGYGYTF.

This chain connects TRBV2 to TRBJ1-2; D is undetermined. This CDR3 has 12 residues. The ends were cut back, 10 bases at V and 8 bases at J, with 17 bases in the middle. Germline V gene lookup returns CDR1 SNHLY and CDR2 FYNNEI. CDR3 nucleotides: TGTGCCATTATGCGGGGAGCAGTGGGCTACACCTTC. Protein: CAIMRGAVGYTF.

CDR3 loop: CAWAESYEAFF. For the CDR3, the DNA is TGTGCCTGGGCGGAGTCTTATGAAGCTTTCTTT. The J gene is TRBJ1-1, the V gene TRBV30; D is uncertain. The CDR3 covers 11 residues. V lost 5 bases and J 7 bases, leaving 11 bases between the germline ends. CDR1 and CDR2 from the germline V gene are GTSNPN and SVGIG (reference sequence).

This chain uses TRBV27 with TRBJ1-2, with D unclear. This CDR3 has 14 residues. Trimming pared 0 bases from V and 7 bases from J, leaving 12 bases between. The germline gives CDR1 MNHEY, CDR2 SMNVEV (reference sequence). The CDR3 DNA sequence: TGTGCCAGCAGTTTATCACGAGACGGTCGTGGCTACACCTTC. Its translation is CASSLSRDGRGYTF.

The J gene is TRBJ2-1, the V gene TRBV5-1; maybe TRBD1 (5 bases). The germline V and J ends were trimmed by 5 bases and 5 bases, with 20 bases remaining between them. This CDR3 region has 16 residues. The germline CDR1 and CDR2 sequences are SGHRS and YFSETQ. The DNA for the CDR3 is TGCGCCAGCAGAGATCAGGGATCGATTGGGCACAATGAGCAGTTCTTC. Amino acids: CASRDQGSIGHNEQFF. Full variable domain (remainder filled in from reference TRBV5-1 and TRBJ2-1): KAGVTQTPRYLIKTRGQQVTLSCSPISGHRSVSWYQQTPGQGLQFLFEYFSETQRNKGNFPGRFSGRQFSNSRSEMNVSTLELGDSALYLCASRDQGSIGHNEQFFGPGTRLTVL.

The V and J genes are TRBV5-4 and TRBJ1-2; a possible D gene is TRBD1 (5 bases). The CDR3 consists of 16 residues. Trimming cost V 0 bases and J 4 bases, with 16 bases left between them. The germline gives CDR1 SGHNT, CDR2 YYREEE (reference sequence). The CDR3: CASSLAQGNTRYGYTF. For the CDR3, the DNA is TGTGCCAGCAGCTTGGCGCAGGGAAATACTCGCTATGGCTACACCTTC.

The chain has TRBV15 and TRBJ2-1; 7 bases are shared with TRBD1. The CDR3 has 15 amino acids. Losses at the gene ends were 3 bases for V and 4 bases for J; bases not matched to a gene: 6. Germline CDR1 reads LNHNV; CDR2 reads YYDKDF (reference sequence). The CDR3 loop reads CATSSRTGDYNEQFF. CDR3 coding DNA: TGTGCCACCAGCAGCCGGACAGGCGATTACAATGAGCAGTTCTTC.

The rearrangement links TRBV5-6 to TRBJ2-2; no firm D call. V was clipped by 4 bases and J by 3 bases, with 13 bases between them. This CDR3 has 15 residues. Germline CDR1 is SGHDT and CDR2 is YYEEEE. The CDR3 region has the DNA TGTGCCAGCAGCCCGGTCCGGCGGTACACCGGGGAGCTGTTTTTT. Translation gives CASSPVRRYTGELFF.

V and J are TRBV10-2 and TRBJ2-5, with TRBD2 identical over 8 bases. The germline V gene has CDR1 WSHSY and CDR2 SAAADI. The V gene end was trimmed by 4 bases and the J gene end by 5 bases; junction bases not matched to a gene: 9. The CDR3 runs to 15 residues. The CDR3 protein is CASSGYSGTRETQYF. The DNA of the CDR3 is TGCGCCAGCAGTGGGTATAGCGGGACACGGGAGACCCAGTACTTC.

The rearrangement joins TRBV9 to TRBJ2-1; D unresolved. The CDR3 is 10 residues long. V gave up 3 bases and J gave up 8 bases, with 3 bases separating them. From germline, CDR1 is SGDLS and CDR2 YYNGEE. The CDR3 region is CASSGDEQFF. In nucleotides, the CDR3 is TGTGCCAGCAGCGGGGATGAGCAGTTCTTC.

The chain uses TRBV6-5 and TRBJ1-1; D unresolved. Germline values: CDR1 MNHEY, CDR2 SVGAGI. Trimming took 0 bases from V and 2 from J, leaving 10 bases between them. The CDR3 sequence is 15 residues long. CDR3 loop: CASSYSLTGNTEAFF. The CDR3 coding sequence is TGTGCCAGCAGTTACTCCCTGACGGGAAACACTGAAGCTTTCTTT.

The chain joins TRBV5-4 to TRBJ1-1; maybe TRBD1 (6 bases). Looked up from germline, CDR1 is SGHNT and CDR2 is YYREEE (reference sequence). The CDR3 consists of 14 residues. V lost 4 bases and J 7 bases, leaving 17 bases between the germline ends. The CDR3 reads CASSGPGAGDEAFF. The CDR3 DNA sequence: TGTGCCAGCAGCGGGCCTGGGGCAGGGGATGAAGCTTTCTTT.

The rearrangement joins TRBV6-5 to TRBJ2-7, with D unresolved. CDR1 is MNHEY and CDR2 is SVGAGI in the germline V gene. V gave up 7 bases and J gave up 2 bases, with 6 bases separating them. This CDR3 has 11 amino acids. CDR3 DNA: TGTGCCAGCACCGGAACCTACGAGCAGTACTTC. It codes for CASTGTYEQYF.

The V gene is TRBV12-5, the J gene TRBJ2-1; 7 bases are a match to TRBD2. Germline V gene sequence: CDR1 LGHNT, CDR2 FRNRAP. Germline trimming cut 6 bases from V and 6 bases from J; bases unmatched to any gene: 2. The CDR3 is 12 residues long. CDR3 region: CASGVAGNEQFF. The CDR3 DNA sequence: TGTGCTAGTGGGGTAGCGGGCAATGAGCAGTTCTTC.

In its sample, this clone was seen once. This rearrangement joins TRBV4-1 to TRBJ1-1; D gene ambiguous. V was cut by 4 bases and J by 0 bases, with 15 bases left in between. The CDR3 is made up of 16 amino acids. In germline, CDR1 is MGHRA, CDR2 YSYEKL. CDR3 residues: CASSPESGRVNTEAFF. The CDR3 region has the DNA TGCGCCAGCAGCCCGGAGTCGGGTAGAGTGAACACTGAAGCTTTCTTT.

This chain joins TRBV27 and TRBJ2-1; 10 bases are a match to TRBD2. Per germline, CDR1 MNHEY and CDR2 SMNVEV (reference sequence). The CDR3 totals 15 residues. The V gene end was trimmed by 4 bases and the J gene end by 9 bases; junction bases not matched to a gene: 9. Here the CDR3 reads CASSSRTSGVGEQFF. CDR3 in DNA: TGTGCCAGCAGTTCCCGGACTAGCGGTGTCGGTGAGCAGTTCTTC.